A single sample gave rise to the 21 T cell receptor beta chains below, sequenced in a study of tumor-infiltrating lymphocytes in primary liver carcinoma. Priming with a constant-region primer yielded TCR beta cDNA from 500 ng total RNA. Amplification in three nested multiplex PCR rounds with slightly modified ARM-PCR gave rise to TCR beta libraries. The first two PCR rounds used TRBV1-TRBV30 primers with a Cbeta primer, approximately 10 cycles each. MiXCR, run by TCRdb on the multiplex PCR reads, gives a single entry per CDR3 protein. The sample shows approximately 80,000 distinct CDR3 sequences, 69% of them seen only once. From roughly 21-30 mg of unsorted bulk tissue, DNA and RNA were co-extracted together. The sequenced sample consisted of tumor-adjacent normal liver tissue. Receptors originate from a middle-aged man with primary liver carcinoma and hepatitis B virus infection.

Comment on this clonotype: This may be a read error: a much more frequent sequence differs by one nucleotide. The chain links TRBV4-2 to TRBJ2-6, with D possibly TRBD1 on 6 matching bases. This CDR3 region has 16 residues. Per germline, CDR1 LGHNA and CDR2 YNFKEQ. In DNA form, the CDR3 reads TGTGTCAGCAGCTCGGGACAAATCTCTGGGGCCAACGTCCTGACTTTC. This codes for CVSSSGQISGANVLTF.

In this sample, this clonotype turned up once. This may be a read error: a much more frequent sequence differs by one nucleotide. The chain uses TRBV11-2 and TRBJ1-4, with TRBD1 matching over 7 bases. Unmatched junction bases numbered 10, after V lost 5 bases and J lost 4 bases. This CDR3 comprises 16 residues. In germline, CDR1 is SGHAT, CDR2 FQNNGV. CDR3 DNA sequence: TGTGCCAGCAGCGCCATGACAGGGTTTGGTAATGAAAAACTGTTTTTT. Its protein is CASSAMTGFGNEKLFF.

About this clonotype: The junction departs from germline at one end; a sequencing error may be responsible. The chain links TRBV29-1 to TRBJ1-1; TRBD1 matches at 9 bases. The CDR3 extends over 15 amino acids. Germline-derived CDR1 and CDR2 are SQVTM and ANQGSEA. CDR3 DNA sequence: TGCAGGGTCGCCCCGGGACAGGGCATGGACACTGAAGCTTCCTTT. It encodes CRVAPGQGMDTEASF.

Concerning this clonotype itself: One end of the junction varies from germline; a read error may be responsible. The gene calls are TRBV6-2 or TRBV6-3 and TRBJ2-7; tentatively, D is TRBD1 or TRBD2 (5 bases each). Germline assignment: CDR1 MNHEY and CDR2 SVGEGT. The CDR3 length is 14 residues. The CDR3 loop reads CACSYPISGSEQYF. The CDR3 DNA sequence: TGTGCCTGCAGTTACCCAATCTCAGGGAGCGAGCAGTACTTC.

Ten or more counts support this clonotype. The chain carries TRBV6-1 and TRBJ2-7; D is perhaps TRBD1 or TRBD2 (5 bases each). V was cut by 8 bases and J by 4 bases, with 15 bases left in between. The germline CDR1 and CDR2 sequences are MNHNS and SASEGT. This CDR3 is 13 amino acids long. The CDR3 region is CASSLGVRYEQYF. For the CDR3, the DNA is TGTGCCAGCTCACTGGGGGTCCGGTACGAGCAGTACTTC.

Remarks on this clonotype: The CDR3 does not close with the conserved phenylalanine or tryptophan, likely indicating a read error. The DNA of the CDR3 is TGTACCAGCAGCTTAGTTCGCGTGGGAGGGAGGGATGAGCAGTTCTCC. Translating it yields CTSSLVRVGGRDEQFS. The chain uses TRBV11-2 and TRBJ2-1; the match to TRBD2 covers 7 bases. The CDR3 contains 16 residues. Germline V gives CDR1 SGHAT, CDR2 FQNNGV.

This clonotype turned up a few times. This chain links TRBV4-2 with TRBJ2-2; TRBD2 agrees at 9 bases. Trimming cost V 0 bases and J 4 bases; bases outside gene matches: 6. CDR3 length: 17 residues. Germline CDR1 reads LGHNA; CDR2 reads YNFKEQ. CDR3 DNA sequence: TGTGCCAGCAGCCAAGAAGGAGCGGGAGGTCTCACCGGGGAGCTGTTTTTT. It encodes CASSQEGAGGLTGELFF.

A remark on this clonotype: The junction departs from the called germline gene at one end, perhaps through a read error. The chain links TRBV10-3 to TRBJ1-2; weak D call: TRBD1 (5 bases). The CDR3 sequence is 15 residues long. Germline V gives CDR1 ENHRY, CDR2 SYGVKD. In DNA, the CDR3 is TGTGTCATCAGTGGGGCCCGCGACAGTGACTATGGTTACACCTTC. Translation: CVISGARDSDYGYTF.

Comments on this clonotype: Compared with germline, one end of the junction differs, possibly owing to a read error. The chain employs TRBV6-5 and TRBJ2-6, with D possibly being TRBD1 or TRBD2 (6 bases each). CDR1 and CDR2 (germline): MNHEY, SVGAGI. CDR3 length: 18 amino acids. The CDR3 reads CTSSAKGGTPSGANVLTF. The CDR3 DNA reads as TGTACCAGCAGTGCGAAAGGCGGGACACCGTCTGGGGCCAACGTCCTGACTTTC.

This clonotype was counted a few times. This chain's CDR3 is CASTAQRAASTDTQYF. The CDR3 DNA reads TGTGCCAGCACCGCCCAGCGGGCGGCTAGCACAGATACGCAGTATTTT. This sequence joins TRBV6-1 and TRBJ2-3, with D possibly matching TRBD2 (6 bases). The CDR3 totals 16 residues. V lost 7 bases to trimming and J lost 0 bases, with 17 bases between them. Germline CDR1 is MNHNS and CDR2 is SASEGT.

The V and J genes are TRBV14 and TRBJ2-3, with a possible D match to TRBD2 (5 bases). CDR3 length: 14 residues. Germline loops: CDR1 SGHDN, CDR2 FVKESK. V lost 3 bases, J lost 3 bases, and 10 bases lay in between. CDR3 DNA: TGTGCCAGCAGCCAGGTGGGGAGTACAGATACGCAGTATTTT. This gives the protein CASSQVGSTDTQYF.

A remark on this clonotype: One end of the junction fails to match germline, which may point to a read error. The chain is built from TRBV6-1 and TRBJ2-7; 8 nucleotides match TRBD1. Germline CDR1 and CDR2: MNHNS and SASEGT. This CDR3 is built from 18 residues. The CDR3 sequence: CASSEVPYRGVTSYEQCF. For the CDR3, the DNA is TGTGCCAGCAGTGAAGTCCCATACAGGGGGGTCACATCGTACGAGCAATGCTTC.

The table lists this clonotype with many counts. The chain joins TRBV10-3 to TRBJ2-1, with D perhaps matching TRBD2 (5 bases). The CDR3 totals 14 residues. V lost 4 bases, J lost 8 bases, and 15 bases lay in between. CDR1 is ENHRY and CDR2 is SYGVKD in the germline V gene. In nucleotides, the CDR3 is TGTGCCATCAGTGTGAGGGAAAAGGAGGATGAGCAGTTCTTC. It yields the protein CAISVREKEDEQFF.

V gene TRBV6-1 combines with J gene TRBJ1-1, with unresolved D. V was clipped by 5 bases and J by 7 bases, with 17 bases between them. Germline V lookup: CDR1 MNHNS, CDR2 SASEGT. There are 14 residues in the CDR3. The CDR3 nucleotides are TGTGCCAGCAGTCCGGACGGGGTAATGGGTGAAGCTTTCTTT. Protein sequence: CASSPDGVMGEAFF.

The chain combines TRBV20-1 with TRBJ1-5, with TRBD1 as a possible D gene (6 bases). The CDR3 contains 14 residues. Trimming cost V 2 bases and J 2 bases, with 10 bases left between them. In germline, CDR1 is DFQATT, CDR2 SNEGSKA (reference sequence). This chain's CDR3 is CSARPGHRNQPQHF. The DNA for the CDR3 is TGCAGTGCTAGACCGGGACATCGCAATCAGCCCCAGCATTTT.

The CDR3 sequence: CAWSGGRAYEQYF. The CDR3 region has the DNA TGTGCCTGGAGTGGAGGCAGGGCCTACGAGCAGTACTTC. The gene calls are TRBV30 and TRBJ2-7, with D tentatively TRBD1 (5 bases). This CDR3 region has 13 residues. Germline V gene data show CDR1 as GTSNPN and CDR2 as SVGIG (reference sequence). The ends were cut back, 1 base at V and 2 bases at J, with 9 bases in the middle.

This rearrangement joins TRBV6-5 to TRBJ1-1, with 8 bases identical to TRBD1. V lost 5 bases, J lost 1 base, and 3 bases stayed unmatched. The CDR3 totals 14 residues. Germline CDR1 MNHEY, CDR2 SVGAGI. CDR3 protein: CASSRTGPNTEAFF. The CDR3 DNA follows: TGTGCCAGCAGTAGGACAGGGCCGAACACTGAAGCTTTCTTT.

The chain joins TRBV29-1 to TRBJ2-3; D may match TRBD1 or TRBD2 (6 bases each). There are 12 residues in the CDR3. The V gene's germline CDR1 is SQVTM and CDR2 ANQGSEA. Trimming took 6 bases from V and 4 from J, leaving 11 bases between them. In DNA, the CDR3 is TGCAGCGTACACAGGGACTCAGATACGCAGTATTTT. Amino acids: CSVHRDSDTQYF.

Note on this clonotype: Mismatch with germline at one junction end may stem from a read error. The J gene is TRBJ2-3, the V gene TRBV29-1, with D hard to call. CDR1 is SQVTM and CDR2 is ANQGSEA in the germline V gene. The CDR3 consists of 10 residues. CDR3 region: CSVSADTQYF. The DNA for the CDR3 is TGCAGCGTTTCCGCAGATACACAGTATTTT.

V is TRBV19 and J is TRBJ1-1; D possibly corresponds to TRBD1 (6 bases). The CDR3 sequence is 13 residues long. From germline, CDR1 is LNHDA and CDR2 SQIVND (reference sequence). V lost 3 bases and J 7 bases, leaving 12 bases between the germline ends. The CDR3 loop is CASSIGGLNEAFF. In DNA, the CDR3 is TGTGCCAGTAGTATCGGGGGGCTTAATGAAGCTTTCTTT.

The chain links TRBV11-2 to TRBJ1-3; the D is unclear. This CDR3 spans 15 amino acids. The V gene's germline CDR1 is SGHAT and CDR2 FQNNGV. Trimming shortened V by 9 bases and J by 1 base, and 16 bases separated the two germline ends. DNA of the CDR3: TGTGCCAGTACCACACATCGGGGTTCTGGAAACACCATATATTTT. Its translation is CASTTHRGSGNTIYF.